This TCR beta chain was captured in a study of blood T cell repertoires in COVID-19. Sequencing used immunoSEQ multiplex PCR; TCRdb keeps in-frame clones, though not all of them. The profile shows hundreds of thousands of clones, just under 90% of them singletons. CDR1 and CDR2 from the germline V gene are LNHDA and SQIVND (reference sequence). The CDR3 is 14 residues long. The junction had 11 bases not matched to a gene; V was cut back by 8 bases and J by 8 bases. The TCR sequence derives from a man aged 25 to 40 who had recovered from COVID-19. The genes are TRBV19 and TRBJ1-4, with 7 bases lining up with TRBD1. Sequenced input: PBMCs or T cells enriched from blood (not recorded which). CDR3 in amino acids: CASLNRGVGEKLFF. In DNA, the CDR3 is TGTGCCAGTCTAAACAGGGGAGTAGGAGAAAAACTGTTTTTT.